This T cell receptor beta chain was sequenced for a study of regulatory T cells in long-lasting Graves disease. This clonotype was seen many times. The sample's time point: newly diagnosed GD, antithyroid drugs for less than 3 months. Extracted PBMC RNA gave rise to the TCR library. Those enrolled as patients came out of an endocrinology department in Xi'an, China. Sequencing libraries for TCR beta were prepared with iRepertoire HTBI primers and Arm-PCR of CDR3 regions. Authors' processing steps: Samples jointly harbored 55 to 75 TRBV and 12 to 15 TRBJ segments. One entry per CDR3 protein, called by TCRdb with MiXCR from the multiplex PCR reads. None of the V and J calls come from the authors' own analysis; TCRdb made them. The data show 410,000 or so distinct CDR3 sequences, 14% to 15% seen once. The same data also went into a second study, on T cells in Graves' hyperthyroidism and ophthalmopathy. That study adds: A first-round RT-PCR of the TCR CDR3 used the HTBI primer set.

This TCR came from a woman aged 30 to 39 with Graves disease. The sequenced sample was peripheral blood mononuclear cells (PBMCs), obtained at new diagnosis, from a patient treated with antithyroid drugs.

CDR3 loop: CASSYSALAGEDEQYF. The CDR3 region has the DNA TGTGCCAGCAGTTACTCCGCCTTAGCGGGAGAAGACGAGCAGTACTTC. This chain joins TRBV6-5 and TRBJ2-7, with 9 bases matching TRBD2. From germline, CDR1 is MNHEY and CDR2 SVGAGI. The CDR3 is made up of 16 amino acids. Germline trimming cut 0 bases from V and 5 bases from J; bases unmatched to any gene: 8.